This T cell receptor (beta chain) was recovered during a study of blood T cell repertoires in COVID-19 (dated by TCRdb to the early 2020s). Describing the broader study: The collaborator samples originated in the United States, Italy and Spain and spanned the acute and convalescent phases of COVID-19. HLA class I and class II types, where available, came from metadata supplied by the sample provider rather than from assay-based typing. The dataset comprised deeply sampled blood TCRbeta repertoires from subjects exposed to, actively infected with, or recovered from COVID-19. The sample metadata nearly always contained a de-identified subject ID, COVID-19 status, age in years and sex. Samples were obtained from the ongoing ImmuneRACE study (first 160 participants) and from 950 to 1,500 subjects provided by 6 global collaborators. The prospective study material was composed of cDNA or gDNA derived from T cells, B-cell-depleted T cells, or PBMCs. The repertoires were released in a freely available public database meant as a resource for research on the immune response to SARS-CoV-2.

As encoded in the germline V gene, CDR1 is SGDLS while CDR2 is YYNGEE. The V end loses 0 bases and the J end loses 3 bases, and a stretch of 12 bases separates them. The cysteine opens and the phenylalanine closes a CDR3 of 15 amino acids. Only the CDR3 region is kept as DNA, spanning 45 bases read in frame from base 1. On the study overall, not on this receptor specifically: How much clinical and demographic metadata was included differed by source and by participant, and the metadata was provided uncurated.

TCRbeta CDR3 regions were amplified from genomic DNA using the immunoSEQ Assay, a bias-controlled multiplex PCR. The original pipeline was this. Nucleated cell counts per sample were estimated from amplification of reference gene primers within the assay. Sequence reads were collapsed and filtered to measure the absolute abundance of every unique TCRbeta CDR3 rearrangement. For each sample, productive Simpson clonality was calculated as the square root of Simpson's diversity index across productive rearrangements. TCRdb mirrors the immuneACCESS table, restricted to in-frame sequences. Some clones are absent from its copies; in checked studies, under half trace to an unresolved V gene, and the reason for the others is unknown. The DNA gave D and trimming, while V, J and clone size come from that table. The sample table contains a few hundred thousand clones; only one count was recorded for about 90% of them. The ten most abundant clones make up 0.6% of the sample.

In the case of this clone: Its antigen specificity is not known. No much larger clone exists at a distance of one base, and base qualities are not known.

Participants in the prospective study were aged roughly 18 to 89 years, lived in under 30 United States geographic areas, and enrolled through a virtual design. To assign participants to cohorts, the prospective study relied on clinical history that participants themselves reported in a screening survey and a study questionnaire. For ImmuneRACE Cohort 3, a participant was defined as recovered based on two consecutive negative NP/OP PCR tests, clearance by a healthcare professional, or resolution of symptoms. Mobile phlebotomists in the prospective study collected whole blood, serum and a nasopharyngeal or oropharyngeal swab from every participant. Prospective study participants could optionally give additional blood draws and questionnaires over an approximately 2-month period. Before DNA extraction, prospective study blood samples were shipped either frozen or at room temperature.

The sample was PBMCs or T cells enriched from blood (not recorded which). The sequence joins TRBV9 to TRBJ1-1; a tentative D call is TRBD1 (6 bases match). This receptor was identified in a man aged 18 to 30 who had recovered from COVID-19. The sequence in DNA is TGTGCCAGCAGCGTAGAGGCCAGGGGAGACACTGAAGCTTTCTTT. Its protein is CASSVEARGDTEAFF.